These 12 T cell receptor beta chains were all obtained from the same sample, sequenced in a study of blood T cell repertoires in COVID-19. Using immunoSEQ multiplex PCR, the repertoire was profiled, and TCRdb retains in-frame clones only, with some absent. The table has 240,000 or so clones, 85% to 90% seen once. The source material was PBMCs or T cells enriched from blood (not recorded which). The origin of the receptors is a man between 40 and 49 years old who had recovered from COVID-19.

V gene TRBV9 combines with J gene TRBJ2-1; 11 positions match TRBD2. Germline CDR1 is SGDLS and CDR2 is YYNGEE. This CDR3 has 15 amino acids. Trimming at V came to 0 bases and at J to 7 bases, leaving 3 bases not matched to a gene. The CDR3 bases are TGTGCCAGCAGCGTAGTCCTAGCGGGAGGTAATGAGCAGTTCTTC. This gives the protein CASSVVLAGGNEQFF.

The V call is TRBV15, the J call TRBJ2-2; D may be TRBD1 (6 bases). The V gene's germline CDR1 is LNHNV and CDR2 YYDKDF (reference sequence). With 4 bases removed from V and 7 bases from J, the gap between germline ends came to 16 bases. The CDR3 runs to 15 residues. The CDR3 DNA follows: TGTGCCACCAGCATGAGGCAGGGGATGGGCGGGGAGCTGTTTTTT. Encoded protein: CATSMRQGMGGELFF. The full variable domain, in which reference TRBV15 and TRBJ2-2 provide the parts outside the CDR3, is DAMVIQNPRYQVTQFGKPVTLSCSQTLNHNVMYWYQQKSSQAPKLLFHYYDKDFNNEADTPDNFQSRRPNTSFCFLDIRSPGLGDTAMYLCATSMRQGMGGELFFGEGSRLTVL.

The chain carries TRBV7-2 and TRBJ2-3; D remains unclear. Between the trimmed V and J ends, which lost 4 bases and 0 bases, there was a span of 11 bases. Germline CDR1 SGHTA, CDR2 FQGNSA. This CDR3 spans 15 amino acids. CDR3 protein: CASSSVTTSTDTQYF. CDR3 DNA sequence: TGTGCCAGCAGCTCAGTGACAACTAGCACAGATACGCAGTATTTT.

This clone was detected only once. J is TRBJ2-7 and V is TRBV6-2 or TRBV6-3; 8 nucleotides match TRBD1. With 3 bases clipped from V and 3 bases from J, the junction kept 13 bases outside the gene matches. There are 17 residues in the CDR3. Germline V gives CDR1 MNHEY, CDR2 SVGEGT. The CDR3, as DNA: TGTGCCAGCAGTTATACCCGTTTTGGACAGGGTCGCTACGAGCAGTACTTC. Amino acid sequence: CASSYTRFGQGRYEQYF.

V and J are TRBV6-2 or TRBV6-3 and TRBJ1-2; D remains unclear. Trimming removed 0 bases from V and 4 bases from J, with 6 bases in between. This CDR3 comprises 13 residues. Germline V lookup: CDR1 MNHEY, CDR2 SVGEGT. CDR3: CASSYSGIYGYTF. The CDR3, as DNA: TGTGCCAGCAGTTACTCGGGCATCTATGGCTACACCTTC.

V usage is TRBV3-1 (or the pseudogene TRBV3-2) and J usage is TRBJ2-3; D is undetermined. Germline loops: CDR1 LGHDT, CDR2 YNNKEL (reference sequence). The CDR3 has 18 residues. V gave up 0 bases and J gave up 6 bases, with 22 bases separating them. CDR3 residues: CASSQERNFVAKADTQYF. CDR3 nucleotides: TGTGCCAGCAGCCAAGAAAGAAACTTTGTCGCAAAAGCGGATACGCAGTATTTT.

The table lists this clone with a few counts. The V and J genes are TRBV29-1 and TRBJ2-5, with D possibly TRBD1 on 6 matching bases. This CDR3 comprises 13 residues. The V gene lost 8 bases and the J gene lost 5 bases, with 18 bases spanning the gap. The germline V gene encodes CDR1 SQVTM and CDR2 ANQGSEA. CDR3: CSPWDTEHETQYF. The CDR3 DNA follows: TGCAGCCCCTGGGACACCGAACACGAGACCCAGTACTTC.

The chain carries TRBV5-4 and TRBJ1-2; D gene unclear. Germline CDR1 SGHNT, CDR2 YYREEE (reference sequence). This CDR3 spans 18 amino acids. With 2 bases removed from V and 7 bases from J, the gap between germline ends came to 27 bases. The CDR3 DNA is TGTGCCAGCAGCTTCCGCACTTCCCGCTTCGGAGCCCTCGGTGGCTACACCTTC. Translating gives CASSFRTSRFGALGGYTF.

The V and J genes are TRBV4-1 and TRBJ1-5, with a possible D match to TRBD1 (5 bases). The germline gives CDR1 MGHRA, CDR2 YSYEKL. V gave up 0 bases and J gave up 3 bases, with 15 bases separating them. The CDR3 spans 17 residues. DNA for the CDR3: TGCGCCAGCAGCCAAGAATCGTTCAGGGCTTACAATCAGCCCCAGCATTTT. It translates to CASSQESFRAYNQPQHF.

The chain uses TRBV19 and TRBJ2-7; 10 positions match TRBD1. The V and J ends lost 10 bases and 6 bases, in that order; junction bases with no gene match: 9. Germline V CDR1 and CDR2: LNHDA, SQIVND (reference sequence). CDR3 length: 13 amino acids. The chain's CDR3 is CATSDRGYGEQYF. The CDR3 DNA reads TGTGCCACCTCGGACAGGGGGTACGGCGAGCAGTACTTC.

The CDR3 sequence is CASSRAGTRNTGELFF. The CDR3 DNA sequence: TGCGCCAGCAGCCGGGCCGGGACTCGGAACACCGGGGAGCTGTTTTTT. The chain uses TRBV4-1 and TRBJ2-2; D possibly corresponds to TRBD2 (6 bases). V gave up 4 bases and J gave up 1 base, with 13 bases separating them. In germline, CDR1 is MGHRA, CDR2 YSYEKL. CDR3 size: 16 residues.

The V gene is TRBV5-4, the J gene TRBJ1-6; possible D gene TRBD1, 6 bases. Per germline, CDR1 SGHNT and CDR2 YYREEE (reference sequence). V lost 5 bases and J 0 bases, leaving 15 bases between the germline ends. This CDR3 contains 17 residues. The CDR3 sequence: CASRYGQLSSYNSPLHF. CDR3 DNA sequence: TGTGCCAGCAGGTACGGACAGCTAAGCTCCTATAATTCACCCCTCCACTTT.